This entry features one T cell receptor (beta chain) sequence. The target antigen is unknown. This record belongs to a study of shared clonotypes between healthy human individuals. The protocol was immunoSEQ multiplex PCR, while the TCRdb copy is restricted to in-frame clones and leaves out a portion. The table lists approximately 1,000,000 clones, approximately 80% of them singletons. General observations from the study: Clonotype sharing across a few donors was observed for around 4.8% of naive CD4 clonotypes.

After removal of 7 bases from V and 1 base from J, the junction contained 4 bases not matched to a gene. Germline assignment: CDR1 MDHEN and CDR2 SYDVKM. The CDR3 contains 13 residues. The genes are TRBV28 and TRBJ2-7, with 7 bases aligning to TRBD1. The origin of this receptor is a man younger than 30 in good health. Some clones in this sample may be carry-over from other donors' samples. Sequences were obtained from memory CD4+ T cells from PBMCs. The subset here: CD45RA-negative fraction. The DNA of the CDR3 is TGTGCCAGCACGGGACAGAATTCCTACGAGCAGTACTTC. Its translation: CASTGQNSYEQYF.